The rows below give T cell receptor beta chains drawn from one sample of a study of shared clonotypes between healthy human individuals. Sequencing was performed with immunoSEQ multiplex PCR; in TCRdb, only in-frame clones are kept and a portion is missing. The sample shows 1,500,000 or so clones, approximately 98.5% of them seen only once. The sample consisted of naive CD4+ T cells sorted from blood. The source of these receptors is a young man in good health. Each CDR3 is given with its conserved first and last residue. A D gene is named only where the DNA matches it firmly. Clone sizes are given selectively: once, few, many, or a class where the clone is expanded.

j_call cdr3_length d_call clone_size v_call cdr3_nt cdr3_aa
TRBJ2-5 15 - - TRBV18 TGTGCCAGCTCACCACGGTCGGGATTGCGAGAGACCCAGTACTTC CASSPRSGLRETQYF
TRBJ1-5 14 TRBD1 - TRBV7-2 TGTGCCAGCAGCTCACAGGGGCCCAATCAGCCCCAGCATTTT CASSSQGPNQPQHF
TRBJ2-2 16 - - TRBV5-1 TGCGCCAGCAGTCAGCTTACTAGCTCCAACACCGGGGAGCTGTTTTTT CASSQLTSSNTGELFF
TRBJ2-5 14 - - TRBV7-2 TGTGCCAGCAGCTTCGCCCGGAGGCTGGAGACCCAGTACTTC CASSFARRLETQYF
TRBJ1-3 17 TRBD1 - TRBV11-2 TGTGCCAGCAGCTTACAATTGGGACAGGGATCTGGAAACACCATATATTTT CASSLQLGQGSGNTIYF
TRBJ2-5 18 - - TRBV28 TGTGCCAGCAACCCCCAATTTTCAAGAGACTCACATCAAGAGACCCAGTACTTC CASNPQFSRDSHQETQYF
TRBJ2-1 14 TRBD1 - TRBV30 TGTGCACGCAAACGACAGGGTACCTACAATGAGCAGTTCTTC CARKRQGTYNEQFF
TRBJ2-7 14 - - TRBV28 TGTGCCAGCAGAGGGGTGGATAGCTCCTACGAGCAGTACTTC CASRGVDSSYEQYF
TRBJ2-3 15 TRBD1 - TRBV28 TGTGCCAGCATGAGGGGACAGGGGGCAACAGATACGCAGTATTTT CASMRGQGATDTQYF
TRBJ2-1 14 TRBD2 - TRBV5-4 TGTGCCAGCAGCTTAACTAGCGGGGCCAATGAGCAGTTCTTC CASSLTSGANEQFF
TRBJ2-2 15 TRBD1 - TRBV11-1 TGTGCCAGCAGCGAGGACAGGAGAACCACCGGGGAGCTGTTTTTT CASSEDRRTTGELFF
TRBJ1-2 13 - - TRBV7-9 TGTGCCAGCAGCCCGCGACAGGTCGCTGGCTACACCTTC CASSPRQVAGYTF
TRBJ2-2 13 - once TRBV5-1 TGCGCCAGCAGCTTGGGCGTCGACGGGGAGCTGTTTTTT CASSLGVDGELFF
TRBJ2-1 18 - - TRBV7-6 TGTGCCAGCAGCTTAATCCCTCCAAGCGGAAATCTTTACAATGAGCAGTTCTTC CASSLIPPSGNLYNEQFF
TRBJ1-3 15 - - TRBV18 TGTGCCAGCTCACCGTTACAGGTCTCTGGAAACACCATATATTTT CASSPLQVSGNTIYF
TRBJ1-4 13 - - TRBV29-1 TGCAGCGCCGGGCGATCGGGACGGGAAAAACTGTTTTTT CSAGRSGREKLFF
TRBJ2-3 17 TRBD1 - TRBV9 TGTGCCAGCAGCGTAGATCCGGGACAGGGGGTTATGGATACGCAGTATTTT CASSVDPGQGVMDTQYF
TRBJ2-1 17 TRBD2 - TRBV5-1 TGCGCCAGCAGCTTTTCAGGTAGCGGGAGTTCCTACAATGAGCAGTTCTTC CASSFSGSGSSYNEQFF
TRBJ2-3 17 - - TRBV27 TGTGCCAGCAGTAGGTCGGCGAGGGGTGCTAACACAGATACGCAGTATTTT CASSRSARGANTDTQYF
TRBJ2-7 15 - - TRBV7-9 TGTGCCAGCAGCTTCGAGGGGGGACCAACCTACGAGCAGTACTTC CASSFEGGPTYEQYF
TRBJ2-5 15 TRBD2 once TRBV5-1 TGCGCCAGCAGCTTGGTAACAGCGGGAGATGAGACCCAGTACTTC CASSLVTAGDETQYF
TRBJ1-1 18 TRBD1 - TRBV7-9 TGTGCCAGCAGCCCTTTCACTTTCCCGGGACAGGGGAACACTGAAGCTTTCTTT CASSPFTFPGQGNTEAFF
TRBJ2-1 14 - - TRBV10-2 TGCGCCAGCAGTGACCGCGTTAGGTACAATGAGCAGTTCTTC CASSDRVRYNEQFF
TRBJ2-3 15 - - TRBV5-8 TGTGCCAGCAGCCTGGGGGGCTACCGCACAGATACGCAGTATTTT CASSLGGYRTDTQYF
TRBJ2-5 11 - - TRBV20-1 TGCAGCGCCGAAGGGTTGAAGACCCAGTACTTC CSAEGLKTQYF
TRBJ2-1 14 TRBD2 - TRBV6-5 TGTGCCAGCGCCAGGACTAGCGGGAGCAAAGAGCAGTTCTTC CASARTSGSKEQFF
TRBJ2-5 16 - - TRBV9 TGTGCCAGCAGCGTAGGGTTGGTCGGGGCCGAAGAGACCCAGTACTTC CASSVGLVGAEETQYF
TRBJ2-1 13 - - TRBV5-4 TGTGCCAGCCGACCAAACGACTACAATGAGCAGTTCTTC CASRPNDYNEQFF
TRBJ2-7 13 - - TRBV11-2 TGTGCCAGCAGCTTAGGGGCCTACTACGAGCAGTACTTC CASSLGAYYEQYF
TRBJ2-2 14 - - TRBV6-4 TGTGCCAGCAGTGCCACGGGACAATCCGGGGAGCTGTTTTTT CASSATGQSGELFF
TRBJ2-7 14 - - TRBV5-1 TGCGCCAGCAGCTTGGCCGGTTTAGTGGACGAGCAGTACTTC CASSLAGLVDEQYF
TRBJ1-4 13 - - TRBV30 TGTGCCTGGAGTGGTCCCGGAAATGAAAAACTGTTTTTT CAWSGPGNEKLFF
TRBJ1-5 15 - - TRBV19 TGTGCCAGTAGTGGAAAGGTGAGGGGCAATCAGCCCCAGCATTTT CASSGKVRGNQPQHF
TRBJ2-5 13 - - TRBV5-1 TGCGCCAGCAGCTTGCTGGGCCAAGAGACCCAGTACTTC CASSLLGQETQYF
TRBJ2-5 15 - - TRBV5-1 TGCGCCAGCAGCTTGGGTTTGAGGGACGGAGGGACCCAGTACTTC CASSLGLRDGGTQYF
TRBJ2-7 14 - - TRBV5-1 TGCGCCAGCAGCTTGGCCCCCGGGGGGCTTGAGCAGTACTTC CASSLAPGGLEQYF
TRBJ1-2 20 TRBD1 once TRBV18 TGTGCCAGCTCACCCCGAAACCCGGGGACAGGGCCCACCTCAGGCTATGGCTACACCTTC CASSPRNPGTGPTSGYGYTF
TRBJ2-4 17 TRBD2 - TRBV5-1 TGCGCCAGCAGCCTGGGACTAGCGGGAGGTCCCGGAAACATTCAGTACTTC CASSLGLAGGPGNIQYF
TRBJ1-5 15 - - TRBV7-9 TGTGCCAGCAGCTTAGATTCCAGGAGCAATCAGCCCCAGCATTTT CASSLDSRSNQPQHF
TRBJ2-2 13 - - TRBV5-4 TGTGCCAGCAGCTCCGGGGGCACCGGGGAGCTGTTTTTT CASSSGGTGELFF
TRBJ2-1 19 TRBD2 - TRBV2 TGTGCCAGCAGTGAAGCGCTTAGCGGGAGGGCCTCGATCTACAATGAGCAGTTCTTC CASSEALSGRASIYNEQFF
TRBJ2-2 12 - - TRBV30 TGTGCCTCAGGGGCAGGGACCGGGGAGCTGTTTTTT CASGAGTGELFF
TRBJ2-5 20 - - TRBV6-1 TGTGCCAGCAGTGAAAAGCAGGGTCCGATCGAGAAGGGGTCGGGAGAGACCCAGTACTTC CASSEKQGPIEKGSGETQYF